The present entry profiles one T cell receptor beta chain with its context. This clone was seen more than once but under ten times. Its antigen is unknown. Base-call qualities are not available, and no considerably larger clone is one nucleotide away. This entry is derived from a study of shared clonotypes between healthy human individuals (TCRdb year 2020). General notes on the study: The cohort comprised a couple of women and a few men aged 18 to 49 years. Leukapheresis yielded between about 0.94 and 9.5 billion PBMCs per donor. The study deeply sequenced blood TCR repertoires of about 5 healthy adults to estimate repertoire size and the extent of clonotype sharing between individuals. For each donor, CD4 naive and CD4 memory were each given three plates, CD8 naive was given two plates, and CD8 memory was given one plate. Libraries were prepared and TCR repertoires were sequenced by different laboratories using diverse techniques, in order to increase sequencing depth and limit assay-specific biases. Paper-wide results and their limitations: About 5% of naive CD4, more than 3% of naive CD8, 2.3% of memory CD4, and 0.4% of memory CD8 clonotypes were shared across four donors. Sampling was limited to blood, and TCR repertoires in tissue likely differ from TCR repertoires in blood. Incomplete sequencing was indicated by rarefaction of sorted-subset datasets, despite the large sequencing depth. Based on pairwise subsampling, the degree of clonotype sharing among donors was expected to be affected by sequencing depth. Compared with non-shared clonotypes, the clonotypes found in all four sorted-subset donors had higher generation probabilities. The genetic and exposure-history diversity represented was limited by the small number of donors. Estimated clonotype richness was generally larger for naive than for memory subsets.

The donors were healthy, HIV-negative adults with no recently reported acute infections or vaccinations. All donors were Caucasian adults living in Nashville, Tennessee, USA. CD4+ T cells were enriched by magnetic negative selection; naive cells were then positively selected on CD45RA, and the negative fraction formed the memory subset. After blood collection by leukapheresis, PBMCs were isolated using Ficoll-Histopaque density gradient centrifugation and then cryopreserved in the vapor phase of liquid nitrogen. Analytical flow cytometry was used to check the purity and quantity of each magnetically sorted T cell population. Genomic DNA was isolated from every sorted fraction and measured by UV absorbance on a Nanodrop 2000c. There are 14 amino acids in the CDR3, from cysteine to phenylalanine inclusive. Here the CDR3 DNA is all that survives: 42 bases in frame from base 1. The germline V gene sets CDR1 to MDHEN and CDR2 to SYDVKM. The junction carries 8 bases between V and J, which are trimmed by 4 bases and 1 base respectively.

TCR CDR3 regions were amplified from genomic DNA by multiplex PCR using the deep immunoSEQ assay. Genomic DNA extracted from each cell subset was distributed evenly over all wells of several immunoSEQ 96-well plates, and each plate served as one replicate. For sorted subsets, each replicate PCR was loaded with about 200 ng genomic DNA, equivalent to about 30,000 T cell genomes. Purified libraries were measured with a Qubit 3.0 fluorometer, size-checked on a Bioanalyzer 2100, and measured again with the KAPA Library Quantification kit. Each immunoSEQ 96-well plate was sequenced on its own single-read 150-cycle Illumina NextSeq 550 flow cell. The authors' pipeline ran thus. Because the immunoSEQ output included only junctional sequences and no quality scores, the filtering could not be the same as the filtering used for full-length reads. To assign V/J genes and CDR3, sequences were annotated against IMGT germline references using PyIR, a Python wrapper for IgBLAST v1.9. Reads with weak V/J assignments (E-value above 1e-6), missing CDR3, stop codons, out-of-frame junctions, or ambiguous translated residues were removed. V3J clonotypes were defined by identical inferred V gene, J gene, and CDR3 amino acid sequence. The percentage overlap between two repertoires was calculated by dividing the number of shared unique clonotypes by the size of the smaller repertoire. Richness of each repertoire was evaluated using RTK rarefaction, the Chao1 estimator, and Recon v2.1 estimates of unobserved clonotypes. OLGA was used to compute generation probabilities for all TCRbeta clonotypes that the gDNA method yielded from a few donors. The clones in this table, taken by TCRdb from immuneACCESS, are in-frame only. Not every clone is retained; where verified, under half of the shortfall comes from an unresolved V gene, and the cause of the rest is unknown. The DNA was the basis for D and trimming; V, J and clone size are from that table. This sample comprises about 2.3 million clones, roughly 92% of them detected only once. About 0.36% of the sample lies in the top ten.

Sequencing was performed on naive CD4+ T cells from PBMCs. The cell subset or site label corresponds to: CD45RA+ positively selected. This clonotype was sampled from a man younger than 30 in good health. Some clones in this sample may be carry-over from other donors' samples. Recombination joined TRBV28 with TRBJ1-5, with TRBD1 perhaps the D gene, on 5 matching bases. The DNA sequence follows: TGTGCCAGCAGTTATCCAGGGAGCAATCAGCCCCAGCATTTT. This codes for CASSYPGSNQPQHF.